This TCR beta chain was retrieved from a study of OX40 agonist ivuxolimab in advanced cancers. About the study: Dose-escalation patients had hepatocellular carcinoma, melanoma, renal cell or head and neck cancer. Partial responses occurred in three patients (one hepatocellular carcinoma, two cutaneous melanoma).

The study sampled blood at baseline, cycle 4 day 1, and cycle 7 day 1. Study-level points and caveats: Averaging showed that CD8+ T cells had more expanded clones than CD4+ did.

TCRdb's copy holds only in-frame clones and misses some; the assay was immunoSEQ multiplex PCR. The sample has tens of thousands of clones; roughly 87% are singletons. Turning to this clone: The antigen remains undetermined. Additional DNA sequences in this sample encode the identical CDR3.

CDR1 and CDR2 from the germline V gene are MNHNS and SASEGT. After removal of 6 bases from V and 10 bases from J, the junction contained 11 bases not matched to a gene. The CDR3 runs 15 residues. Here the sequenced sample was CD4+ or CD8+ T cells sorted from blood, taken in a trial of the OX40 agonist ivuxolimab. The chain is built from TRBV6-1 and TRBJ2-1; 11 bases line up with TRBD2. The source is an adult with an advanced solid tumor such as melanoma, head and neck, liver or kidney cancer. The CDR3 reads CASRGSIAGGREQFF. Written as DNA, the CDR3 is TGTGCCAGCAGGGGGTCAATAGCGGGAGGGAGGGAGCAGTTCTTC.